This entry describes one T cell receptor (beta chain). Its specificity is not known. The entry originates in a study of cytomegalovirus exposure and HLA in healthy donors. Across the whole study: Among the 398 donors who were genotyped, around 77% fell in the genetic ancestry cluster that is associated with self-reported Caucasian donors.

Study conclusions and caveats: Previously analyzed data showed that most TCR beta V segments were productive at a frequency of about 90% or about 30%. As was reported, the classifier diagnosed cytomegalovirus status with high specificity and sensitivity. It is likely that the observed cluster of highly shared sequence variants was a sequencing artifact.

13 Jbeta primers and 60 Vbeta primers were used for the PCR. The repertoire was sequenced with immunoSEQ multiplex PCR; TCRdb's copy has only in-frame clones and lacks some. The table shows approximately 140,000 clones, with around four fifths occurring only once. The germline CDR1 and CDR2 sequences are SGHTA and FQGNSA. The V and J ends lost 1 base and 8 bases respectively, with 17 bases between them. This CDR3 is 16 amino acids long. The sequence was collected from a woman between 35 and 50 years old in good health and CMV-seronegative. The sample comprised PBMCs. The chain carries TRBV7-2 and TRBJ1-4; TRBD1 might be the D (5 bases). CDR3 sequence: CASSLDGAGMREKLFF. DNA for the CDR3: TGTGCCAGCAGCTTAGATGGTGCAGGGATGAGGGAAAAACTGTTTTTT.